The 21 T cell receptor beta chains listed next were all sequenced from one sample in a study of shared clonotypes between healthy human individuals. Repertoires were generated with immunoSEQ multiplex PCR, while TCRdb's copy carries only in-frame clones and drops some. The table lists about 980,000 clones, 60% to 85% of them singletons. Sequenced sample: memory CD4+ T cells sorted from blood. The subset: CD45RA-negative fraction. Source of these receptors: a man between 18 and 35 years old in good health.

The rearrangement links TRBV5-6 to TRBJ1-1; D is possibly TRBD1 (5 bases). Germline V CDR1 and CDR2: SGHDT, YYEEEE. The CDR3 runs 16 residues. The V and J ends lost 3 bases and 7 bases respectively, with 22 bases between them. The CDR3 DNA reads TGTGCCAGCAGCTCTGGCCCGGGCAGGGTAGATGGTGAAGCTTTCTTT. This gives the protein CASSSGPGRVDGEAFF.

This rearrangement joins TRBV15 to TRBJ2-6; 12 bases line up with TRBD1. The CDR3 sequence is 19 residues long. Trimming took 5 bases from V and 0 from J; bases not matched to a gene: 8. The germline CDR1 and CDR2 sequences are LNHNV and YYDKDF (reference sequence). The CDR3 DNA sequence: TGTGCCACCAGCGGAGCCCGGGACAGGGGGCACTCTGGGGCCAACGTCCTGACTTTC. As protein: CATSGARDRGHSGANVLTF.

Ten or more counts support this clone. This specimen includes other DNA sequences encoding the same CDR3. The chain employs TRBV9 and TRBJ2-1, with D maybe TRBD2 (6 bases). V was pared by 2 bases and J by 5 bases, with 11 bases between. Germline V gene data show CDR1 as SGDLS and CDR2 as YYNGEE. The CDR3 covers 14 residues. CDR3 in amino acids: CASSVTGLNNEQFF. The CDR3 nucleotides are TGTGCCAGCAGCGTGACGGGACTGAACAATGAGCAGTTCTTC.

This chain joins TRBV6-4 and TRBJ1-2, with TRBD1 matching over 11 bases. In germline, CDR1 is MRHNA, CDR2 SNTAGT. The CDR3 contains 16 residues. J was trimmed by 6 bases and V by 5 bases; bases with no gene match: 11. CDR3 region: CASSSTRTGGSDGYTF. The CDR3, as DNA: TGTGCCAGCAGTAGTACACGGACAGGGGGCTCGGATGGCTACACCTTC.

This chain links TRBV18 with TRBJ2-2, with D possibly TRBD1 on 6 matching bases. Germline CDR1 is KGHSH and CDR2 is LQKENI. This CDR3 has 14 residues. Deletions cut 4 bases from V and 2 bases from J, with 8 bases between. DNA of the CDR3: TGTGCCAGCTCACAGGACAGTAACACCGGGGAGCTGTTTTTT. As protein: CASSQDSNTGELFF.

Comments on this clone: A much larger clone is a single base away; this may be a read error. The chain recombines TRBV7-9 with TRBJ2-5; 11 nucleotides agree with TRBD2. The CDR3 totals 14 residues. In germline, CDR1 is SEHNR, CDR2 FQNEAQ (reference sequence). CDR3 bases: TGTGCCAGCAGCGTAGCGGGGGGGCAAGAGACCCAGTACTTC. Amino acids: CASSVAGGQETQYF.

The chain has TRBV10-3 and TRBJ2-7; D may be TRBD1 (6 bases). The CDR3 loop spans 14 amino acids. Per germline, CDR1 ENHRY and CDR2 SYGVKD. The V end lost 3 bases, the J end lost 0 bases, and 9 bases lay between the germline ends. The CDR3 loop is CAISEMDSSYEQYF. CDR3 nucleotide sequence: TGTGCCATCAGTGAAATGGACAGCTCCTACGAGCAGTACTTC.

V and J are TRBV5-6 and TRBJ1-1; a weak D match, TRBD1 (5 bases). Trimming cost V 0 bases and J 3 bases, with 12 bases left between them. The CDR3 is 15 amino acids. Germline values: CDR1 SGHDT, CDR2 YYEEEE. The CDR3: CASSLAQGGDTEAFF. CDR3 coding DNA: TGTGCCAGCAGCTTGGCCCAGGGAGGAGACACTGAAGCTTTCTTT.

The chain combines TRBV4-2 with TRBJ1-2; 8 bases are shared with TRBD1. The V gene end was trimmed by 0 bases and the J gene end by 3 bases; junction bases not matched to a gene: 3. The germline V gene encodes CDR1 LGHNA and CDR2 YNFKEQ. There are 15 residues in the CDR3. The CDR3 sequence is CASSQDSGGDYGYTF. In nucleotides, the CDR3 is TGTGCCAGCAGCCAAGATTCAGGGGGCGACTATGGCTACACCTTC.

This clone was counted a single time. V usage is TRBV10-1 and J usage is TRBJ2-7; tentative D call: TRBD2 (5 bases). Trimming took off 7 bases at V and 0 bases at J, with 16 bases between the two ends. The CDR3 has 15 residues. Germline-derived CDR1 and CDR2 are WNHNN and SYGVQD (reference sequence). This CDR3 is CASMPRDLYSYEQYF. The CDR3 DNA sequence: TGCGCCAGCATGCCGAGGGATTTATACTCCTACGAGCAGTACTTC.

This sequence joins TRBV4-3 and TRBJ2-5; D unresolved. This CDR3 spans 15 amino acids. V was shortened by 0 bases and J by 4 bases, with 12 bases between the two germline ends. Germline CDR1 is LGHNA and CDR2 is YSLEER. Here the CDR3 DNA reads TGCGCCAGCAGCCAAGATGGTAAGCGAGGAGAGACCCAGTACTTC. Translating it yields CASSQDGKRGETQYF.

The chain recombines TRBV10-3 with TRBJ1-1; no reliable D call. Germline V gene sequence: CDR1 ENHRY, CDR2 SYGVKD. CDR3 length: 13 residues. V shed 10 bases and J shed 1 base, with 13 bases lying between them. The CDR3 nucleotides read TGTGCCACAACACCTATCGCGAACACTGAAGCTTTCTTT. Encoded protein: CATTPIANTEAFF.

The V and J genes are TRBV6-1 and TRBJ2-4; 8 bases map to TRBD2. Looked up from germline, CDR1 is MNHNS and CDR2 is SASEGT. The J segment lost 2 bases and the V segment lost 5 bases, leaving 5 bases of the junction unmatched. CDR3 length equals 15 residues. Here the CDR3 reads CASSSRTSTKNIQYF. CDR3 nucleotide sequence: TGTGCCAGCAGTTCCCGGACTAGCACCAAAAACATTCAGTACTTC.

Ten or more counts support this clone. V is TRBV5-4 and J is TRBJ2-7, with D perhaps TRBD2 (6 bases). Trimming stripped 4 bases from V and 0 bases from J, with 14 bases between. CDR3 size: 15 residues. Per the germline V gene, CDR1 is SGHNT and CDR2 is YYREEE (reference sequence). CDR3 residues: CASSPGTPSSYEQYF. Here the CDR3 DNA reads TGTGCCAGCAGCCCCGGGACTCCGAGCTCCTACGAGCAGTACTTC.

This clone was found once. Just one base apart from a much larger clone, this may be a read error. This chain links TRBV11-2 with TRBJ1-2, with D perhaps TRBD1 (6 bases). Germline CDR1 SGHAT, CDR2 FQNNGV. The CDR3 has 13 amino acids. Between the trimmed V and J ends, which lost 5 bases and 4 bases, there was a span of 11 bases. The chain's CDR3 is CASSPGTLYGYTF. CDR3 bases: TGTGCCAGCAGCCCCGGGACACTCTATGGCTACACCTTC.

The chain couples TRBV25-1 to TRBJ2-5; D gene ambiguous. V lost 4 bases and J 7 bases, leaving 7 bases between the germline ends. This CDR3 is 11 amino acids long. In germline, CDR1 is MGHDK, CDR2 SYGVNS. CDR3 nucleotides: TGTGCCAGCAGTGTCCATGGGACCCAGTACTTC. Residues: CASSVHGTQYF.

The chain carries TRBV2 and TRBJ2-7; 11 bases fit TRBD2. Trimming removed 1 base from V and 4 bases from J; junction bases left unmatched: 3. Germline V gene data show CDR1 as SNHLY and CDR2 as FYNNEI. The CDR3 is made up of 15 amino acids. The CDR3 loop reads CASSEVAGGVYEQYF. The CDR3 DNA sequence: TGTGCCAGCAGTGAAGTAGCGGGGGGGGTGTACGAGCAGTACTTC.

The CDR3 DNA follows: TGCGCCACCGAAACGGGGGGGCAGCAGTTCTTC. Its translation: CATETGGQQFF. The genes are TRBV5-1 and TRBJ2-1; 8 bases match TRBD2. CDR1 is SGHRS and CDR2 is YFSETQ in the germline V gene. Unmatched junction bases numbered 7, after V lost 9 bases and J lost 11 bases. The CDR3 totals 11 residues.

The chain carries TRBV5-6 and TRBJ1-3; D unclear. Germline CDR1 is SGHDT and CDR2 is YYEEEE. Deletions cut 0 bases from V and 0 bases from J, with 7 bases between. This CDR3 comprises 15 residues. The CDR3 here is CASSLGFFSGNTIYF. The DNA for the CDR3 is TGTGCCAGCAGCTTGGGGTTCTTCTCTGGAAACACCATATATTTT.

The V call is TRBV5-4, the J call TRBJ2-3, with TRBD2 identical over 8 bases. Trimming cost V 3 bases and J 6 bases; bases outside gene matches: 12. This CDR3 is 16 amino acids long. The germline V gene encodes CDR1 SGHNT and CDR2 YYREEE (reference sequence). Written as DNA, the CDR3 is TGTGCCAGCAGCTCGACCGGGGCGGGGGGTTTTGATACGCAGTATTTT. Protein product: CASSSTGAGGFDTQYF. Filled out from reference TRBV5-4 and TRBJ2-3, the complete variable domain reads ETGVTQSPTHLIKTRGQQVTLRCSSQSGHNTVSWYQQALGQGPQFIFQYYREEENGRGNFPPRFSGLQFPNYSSELNVNALELDDSALYLCASSSTGAGGFDTQYFGPGTRLTVL.

The chain carries TRBV23-1 and TRBJ2-1; 11 bases match TRBD2. TRBV23-1 is an ORF for which the function is uncertain. V gave up 0 bases and J gave up 8 bases; unmatched junction bases: 3. The CDR3 consists of 15 residues. CDR3 in amino acids: CASSQSSSGGYEQFF. CDR3 in DNA: TGCGCCAGCAGTCAATCCTCTAGCGGGGGGTATGAGCAGTTCTTC.